This entry describes one T cell receptor (beta chain). Antigen specificity is unknown. This sample is drawn from a study of PD-1 blockade in classical Hodgkin lymphoma. General study findings and limits: Newly diagnosed patients had baseline TCR diversity that was reportedly lower than that of healthy donors.

Per the germline V gene, CDR1 is GTSNPN and CDR2 is SVGIG (reference sequence). The CDR3 length is 13 residues. Trimming left V 3 bases short and J 0 bases short, with 6 bases between. Indicated time point: cycle 4 day 1 (C4D1), after 6 weeks of nivolumab. All trial patients relapsed after autologous stem cell transplantation. This table comes from immunoSEQ multiplex PCR, and its TCRdb copy is limited to in-frame clones, with some not included. The sample shows some 96,000 clones, under 95% of them seen only once. Sequencing used peripheral blood mononuclear cells (PBMCs), obtained before the fourth cycle of nivolumab. The J gene is TRBJ1-5, the V gene TRBV30; perhaps TRBD1 as D (5 bases). The TCR sequence derives from a human donor with classical Hodgkin lymphoma. For the CDR3, the DNA is TGTGCCTGGAGCAGGGATAGCAATCAGCCCCAGCATTTT. It yields the protein CAWSRDSNQPQHF.